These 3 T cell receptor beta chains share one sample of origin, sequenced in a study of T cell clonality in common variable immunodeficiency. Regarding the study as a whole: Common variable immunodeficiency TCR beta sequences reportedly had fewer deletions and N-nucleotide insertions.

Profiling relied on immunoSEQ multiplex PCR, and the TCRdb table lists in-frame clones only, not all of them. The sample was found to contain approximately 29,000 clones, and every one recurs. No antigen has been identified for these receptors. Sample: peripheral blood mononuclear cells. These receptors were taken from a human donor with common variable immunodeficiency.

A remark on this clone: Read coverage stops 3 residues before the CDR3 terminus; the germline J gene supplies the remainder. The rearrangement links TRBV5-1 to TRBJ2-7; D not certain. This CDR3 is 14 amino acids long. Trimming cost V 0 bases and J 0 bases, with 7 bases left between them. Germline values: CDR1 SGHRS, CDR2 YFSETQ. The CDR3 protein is CASSLGPVSYEQYF. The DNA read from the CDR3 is TGCGCCAGCAGCTTGGGGCCAGTCTCCTACGAG.

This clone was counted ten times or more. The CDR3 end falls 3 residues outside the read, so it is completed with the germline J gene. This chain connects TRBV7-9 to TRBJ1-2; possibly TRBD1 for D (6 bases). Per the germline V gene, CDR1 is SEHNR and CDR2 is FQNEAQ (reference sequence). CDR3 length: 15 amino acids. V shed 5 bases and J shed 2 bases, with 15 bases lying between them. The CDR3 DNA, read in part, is TGTGCCAGCAGCCCAACAGGGACCTCCAACTATGGC. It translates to CASSPTGTSNYG. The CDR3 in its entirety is CASSPTGTSNYGYTF. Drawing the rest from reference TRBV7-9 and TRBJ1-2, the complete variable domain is DTGVSQNPRHKITKRGQNVTFRCDPISEHNRLYWYRQTLGQGPEFLTYFQNEAQLEKSRLLSDRFSAERPKGSFSTLEIQRTEQGDSAMYLCASSPTGTSNYGYTFGSGTRLTVV.

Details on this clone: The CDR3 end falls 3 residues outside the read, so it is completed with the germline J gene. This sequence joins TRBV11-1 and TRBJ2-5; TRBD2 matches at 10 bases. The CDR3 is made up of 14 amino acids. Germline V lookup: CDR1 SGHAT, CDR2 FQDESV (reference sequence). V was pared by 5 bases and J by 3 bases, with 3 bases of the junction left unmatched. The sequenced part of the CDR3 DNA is TGTGCCAGCAGCCCCCTAGCGGGGGAAGAGACC. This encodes CASSPLAGEET. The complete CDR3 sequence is CASSPLAGEETQYF.